This T cell receptor (beta chain) was obtained from a study of CD8 T cells in Susac syndrome. The V end was cut by 2 bases, the J end by 7 bases, with 6 bases between. This CDR3 spans 13 amino acids. This clonotype was seen a few times. The RNA input was roughly 0.45 to 1 ug, and it was reverse transcribed with random hexamers. Amplification of TCR beta CDR3 by immunoSEQ multiplex PCR spanned 54 Vbeta and 13 Jbeta. MiXCR, run by TCRdb on the immunoSEQ multiplex PCR reads, gives a single entry per CDR3 protein. The repertoire consists of 150,000 or so distinct CDR3 sequences, with around 93% occurring once and the leading ten covering just over 0.13%.

The chain carries TRBV12-3 or TRBV12-4 and TRBJ1-6; D call uncertain. Sequenced input: CD4+ T cells from PBMCs. The TCR comes from a human donor in good health. The CDR3 DNA reads as TGTGCCAGCAGTTTAACCGGCAATTCACCCCTCCACTTT. This encodes CASSLTGNSPLHF.